This T cell receptor (beta chain) was retrieved from a study of cytomegalovirus exposure and HLA in healthy donors. Both 60 Vbeta primers and 13 Jbeta primers went into the PCR. The protocol was immunoSEQ multiplex PCR, while the TCRdb copy is restricted to in-frame clones and leaves out a portion. The repertoire consists of 75,000 to 95,000 clones, with 85% to 90% occurring once and the leading ten covering about 2.3%. This clonotype originated in a man younger than 30 in good health and CMV-seronegative. Material: PBMCs.

The chain's CDR3 is CASVDLASSYEQYF. CDR3 sequence (DNA): TGTGCCAGCGTCGACCTAGCGTCCTCCTACGAGCAGTACTTC. J is TRBJ2-7 and V is TRBV11-2; tentative D call: TRBD2 (6 bases). This CDR3 spans 14 amino acids. Trimming pared 8 bases from V and 0 bases from J, leaving 14 bases between. Germline lookup yields CDR1 SGHAT and CDR2 FQNNGV.